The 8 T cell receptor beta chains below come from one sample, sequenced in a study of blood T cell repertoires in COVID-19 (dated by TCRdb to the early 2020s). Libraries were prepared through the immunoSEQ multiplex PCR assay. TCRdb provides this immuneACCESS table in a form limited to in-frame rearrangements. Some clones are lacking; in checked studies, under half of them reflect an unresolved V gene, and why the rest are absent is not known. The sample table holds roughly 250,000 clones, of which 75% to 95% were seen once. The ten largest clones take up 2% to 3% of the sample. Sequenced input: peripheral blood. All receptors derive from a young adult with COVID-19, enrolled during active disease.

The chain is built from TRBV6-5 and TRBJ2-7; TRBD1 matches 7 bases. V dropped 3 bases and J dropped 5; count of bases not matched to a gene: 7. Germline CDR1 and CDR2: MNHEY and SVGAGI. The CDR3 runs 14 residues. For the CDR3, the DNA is TGTGCCAGCAGTTATACAGGGGCGCGAAACGAGCAGTACTTC. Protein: CASSYTGARNEQYF.

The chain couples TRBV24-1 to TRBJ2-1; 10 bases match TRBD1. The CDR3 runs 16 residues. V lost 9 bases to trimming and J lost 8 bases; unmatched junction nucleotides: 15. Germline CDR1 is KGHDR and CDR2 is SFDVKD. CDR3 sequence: CATSLSPGQGYYEQFF. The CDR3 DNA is TGTGCCACCTCTCTATCCCCGGGACAGGGGTATTATGAGCAGTTCTTC.

The CDR3 bases are TGTGCCAGCAGTTCAACAGGGGCATCAGAGACCCAGTACTTC. Protein product: CASSSTGASETQYF. V gene TRBV27 combines with J gene TRBJ2-5, with TRBD1 matching over 7 bases. Trimming took 4 bases from V and 4 from J; bases not matched to a gene: 6. Germline V lookup: CDR1 MNHEY, CDR2 SMNVEV (reference sequence). This CDR3 comprises 14 residues.

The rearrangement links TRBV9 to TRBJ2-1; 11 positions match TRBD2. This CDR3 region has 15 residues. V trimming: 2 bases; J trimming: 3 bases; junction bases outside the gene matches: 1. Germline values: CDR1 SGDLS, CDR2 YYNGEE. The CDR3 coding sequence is TGTGCCAGCAGCGTCACTAGCGGGAGCTACAATGAGCAGTTCTTC. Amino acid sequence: CASSVTSGSYNEQFF. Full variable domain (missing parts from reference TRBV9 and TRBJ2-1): DSGVTQTPKHLITATGQRVTLRCSPRSGDLSVYWYQQSLDQGLQFLIQYYNGEERAKGNILERFSAQQFPDLHSELNLSSLELGDSALYFCASSVTSGSYNEQFFGPGTRLTVL.

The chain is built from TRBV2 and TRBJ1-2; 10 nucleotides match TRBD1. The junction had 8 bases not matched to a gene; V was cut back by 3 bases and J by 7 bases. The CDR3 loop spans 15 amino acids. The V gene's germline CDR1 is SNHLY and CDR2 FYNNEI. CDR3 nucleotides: TGTGCCAGCAGTGATCAGGGACAGGGGATAGGTGGCTACACCTTC. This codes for CASSDQGQGIGGYTF.

The CDR3 region is CASSFDRGGIQYF. CDR3 bases: TGCGCCAGCAGCTTTGACAGGGGAGGCATTCAGTACTTC. V and J are TRBV4-1 and TRBJ2-4; 8 bases agree with TRBD1. This CDR3 has 13 residues. CDR1 and CDR2 from the germline V gene are MGHRA and YSYEKL. J was trimmed by 9 bases and V by 5 bases; bases with no gene match: 6.

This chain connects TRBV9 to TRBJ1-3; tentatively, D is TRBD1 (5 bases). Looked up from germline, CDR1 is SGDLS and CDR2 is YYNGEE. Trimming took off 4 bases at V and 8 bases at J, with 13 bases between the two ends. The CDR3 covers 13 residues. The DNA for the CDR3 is TGTGCCAGCAGCATTGGGGGGTTGGACACCATATATTTT. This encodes CASSIGGLDTIYF.

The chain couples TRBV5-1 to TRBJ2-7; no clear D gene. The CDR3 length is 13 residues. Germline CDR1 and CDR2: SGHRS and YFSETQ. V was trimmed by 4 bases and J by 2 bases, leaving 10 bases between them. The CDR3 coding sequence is TGCGCCAGCAGCGTGGACCCGGCCTACGAGCAGTACTTC. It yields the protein CASSVDPAYEQYF.